The 28 T cell receptor beta chains reported below all come from one sample, sequenced in a study of shared clonotypes between healthy human individuals (dated by TCRdb to 2018 to 2021). Library creation used the immunoSEQ multiplex PCR assay. Drawn from immuneACCESS, this table holds only the in-frame rearrangements with V and J called that TCRdb kept. Clones are partly lost; checked studies trace under half to an unresolved V gene and leave the rest unexplained. Across this sample there are hundreds of thousands of clones, with about 76% seen only once. The top ten clonotypes cover about 12% of the sample. Input material: PBMCs. The receptors stem from a middle-aged woman in good health. Some clones in this sample may be carry-over from other donors' samples.

This chain connects TRBV5-1 to TRBJ2-7; 8 nucleotides match TRBD2. The CDR3 loop spans 13 amino acids. Germline CDR1 is SGHRS and CDR2 is YFSETQ. After removal of 4 bases from V and 6 bases from J, the junction contained 6 bases not matched to a gene. The CDR3 loop is CASSGHGGVEQYF. CDR3 DNA sequence: TGCGCCAGCAGCGGACACGGGGGGGTCGAGCAGTACTTC.

The chain has TRBV25-1 and TRBJ2-7, with unresolved D. Trimming shortened V by 3 bases and J by 5 bases, and 5 bases separated the two germline ends. The CDR3 is made up of 11 amino acids. Germline V gene data show CDR1 as MGHDK and CDR2 as SYGVNS. CDR3 residues: CASSEYNEQYF. Written as DNA, the CDR3 is TGTGCCAGCAGTGAGTATAACGAGCAGTACTTC.

The chain recombines TRBV30 with TRBJ2-3; no clear D. The germline V gene encodes CDR1 GTSNPN and CDR2 SVGIG (reference sequence). The CDR3 is made up of 11 amino acids. V dropped 2 bases and J dropped 12 bases, with 12 bases sitting between them. CDR3 sequence reads: CAWSTLSPQYF. DNA of the CDR3: TGTGCCTGGAGTACCCTGAGTCCTCAGTATTTT.

This chain connects TRBV5-1 to TRBJ2-3; 9 positions agree with TRBD2. The V and J ends lost 0 bases and 2 bases, in that order; junction bases with no gene match: 4. Per germline, CDR1 SGHRS and CDR2 YFSETQ. The CDR3 length is 16 residues. Here the CDR3 reads CASSLAAGGITDTQYF. The CDR3 DNA reads TGCGCCAGCAGCTTGGCGGCGGGAGGGATCACAGATACGCAGTATTTT.

A remark on this clone: This is likely an artifact of a read error, given a far larger clone one base away. At the DNA level, this CDR3 is encoded by other sequences in the same sample as well. The chain is built from TRBV30 and TRBJ1-2; D remains ambiguous. Germline CDR1 GTSNPN, CDR2 SVGIG (reference sequence). Trimming pared 4 bases from V and 8 bases from J, leaving 14 bases between. CDR3 length: 12 amino acids. CDR3 in DNA: TGTGCCTGGACCATGGACGGCGGGGGCTACACCTTC. Translation: CAWTMDGGGYTF.

J is TRBJ2-3 and V is TRBV5-1, with D unresolved. Germline V gene sequence: CDR1 SGHRS, CDR2 YFSETQ. CDR3 length equals 15 residues. V gave up 1 base and J gave up 1 base, with 10 bases separating them. The CDR3 coding sequence is TGCGCCAGCAGCTTGTTGACACAAGGCACAGATACGCAGTATTTT. Residues: CASSLLTQGTDTQYF. Complete variable domain (other parts from reference TRBV5-1 and TRBJ2-3): KAGVTQTPRYLIKTRGQQVTLSCSPISGHRSVSWYQQTPGQGLQFLFEYFSETQRNKGNFPGRFSGRQFSNSRSEMNVSTLELGDSALYLCASSLLTQGTDTQYFGPGTRLTVL.

This clone has more than one count but fewer than ten. Other DNA sequences of this sample code for an identical CDR3. The V and J genes are TRBV6-4 and TRBJ2-3; 8 bases agree with TRBD1. Per the germline V gene, CDR1 is MRHNA and CDR2 is SNTAGT. V trimming: 0 bases; J trimming: 2 bases; junction bases outside the gene matches: 1. The CDR3 has 15 residues. The CDR3: CASSDSGQATDTQYF. The CDR3 DNA follows: TGTGCCAGCAGTGACTCGGGACAGGCCACAGATACGCAGTATTTT.

CDR3 amino acids: CAWSRGLRDEQYF. In DNA, the CDR3 is TGTGCCTGGAGTCGGGGGCTTCGGGACGAGCAGTACTTC. The V call is TRBV30, the J call TRBJ2-7; D may match TRBD1 or TRBD2 (6 bases each). Germline values: CDR1 GTSNPN, CDR2 SVGIG (reference sequence). V was cut by 2 bases and J by 5 bases, with 13 bases left in between. The CDR3 has 13 residues.

The rearrangement joins TRBV5-4 to TRBJ2-4; 7 bases are shared with TRBD2. The CDR3 contains 14 residues. CDR1 SGHNT and CDR2 YYREEE come from the germline V gene (reference sequence). The ends lost 1 base at V and 8 bases at J; junction bases unmatched: 6. Written as DNA, the CDR3 is TGTGCCAGCAGCTTGAGCGGGATGGGGGACATTCAGTACTTC. Amino acids: CASSLSGMGDIQYF.

This chain links TRBV7-2 with TRBJ2-5; the D is unclear. The CDR3 spans 13 residues. V lost 2 bases and J lost 4, with 8 bases in between. Germline loops: CDR1 SGHTA, CDR2 FQGNSA. The CDR3 coding sequence is TGTGCCAGCAGCTTAATTCTTGCAGAGACCCAGTACTTC. This codes for CASSLILAETQYF. Using reference TRBV7-2 and TRBJ2-5 for the parts outside the CDR3, the full variable domain is GAGVSQSPSNKVTEKGKDVELRCDPISGHTALYWYRQSLGQGLEFLIYFQGNSAPDKSGLPSDRFSAERTGGSVSTLTIQRTQQEDSAVYLCASSLILAETQYFGPGTRLLVL.

The gene calls are TRBV11-2 and TRBJ1-5, with D perhaps TRBD1 (6 bases). Germline V CDR1 and CDR2: SGHAT, FQNNGV. Between the trimmed V and J ends, which lost 4 bases and 2 bases, there was a span of 9 bases. This CDR3 spans 14 amino acids. CDR3 in DNA: TGTGCCAGCAGCTCCCGACAGGGCAATCAGCCCCAGCATTTT. This gives the protein CASSSRQGNQPQHF.

CDR3 sequence: CASSVSTGGGNTIYF. CDR3 nucleotides: TGTGCCAGCAGCGTTAGCACAGGGGGTGGAAACACCATATATTTT. The J gene is TRBJ1-3, the V gene TRBV9, with 8 bases identical to TRBD1. Germline lookup yields CDR1 SGDLS and CDR2 YYNGEE. The CDR3 spans 15 residues. V dropped 2 bases and J dropped 3; count of bases not matched to a gene: 4.

J is TRBJ2-7 and V is TRBV6-5; D is ambiguous. Trimming took 0 bases from V and 2 from J, leaving 11 bases between them. Germline CDR1 is MNHEY and CDR2 is SVGAGI. The CDR3 covers 15 residues. The CDR3 region is CASSYSGVTTYEQYF. CDR3 DNA sequence: TGTGCCAGCAGTTACTCTGGGGTTACCACCTACGAGCAGTACTTC.

This clone was seen only once. The V call is TRBV2, the J call TRBJ2-5; no reliable D call. V was clipped by 7 bases and J by 2 bases, with 5 bases between them. This CDR3 is built from 11 residues. CDR1 SNHLY and CDR2 FYNNEI come from the germline V gene. CDR3 in amino acids: CASNKQETQYF. The CDR3 DNA reads TGTGCCAGCAATAAGCAAGAGACCCAGTACTTC.

In this sample, this clone turned up once. The CDR3 here is CASSPSTAGGYNEQFF. The DNA of the CDR3 is TGCGCCAGCAGCCCGTCTACGGCGGGAGGTTATAATGAGCAGTTCTTC. V gene TRBV5-1 combines with J gene TRBJ2-1, with 8 bases matching TRBD2. V trimming: 4 bases; J trimming: 7 bases; junction bases outside the gene matches: 13. The CDR3 totals 16 residues. CDR1 is SGHRS, CDR2 YFSETQ, per germline.

The chain links TRBV6-5 to TRBJ2-6; D gene uncertain. This CDR3 is built from 14 residues. V lost 8 bases, J lost 0 bases, and 8 bases lay in between. Germline V gives CDR1 MNHEY, CDR2 SVGAGI. CDR3 in amino acids: CASSAPSGANVLTF. The CDR3 nucleotides read TGTGCCAGCTCGGCACCCTCTGGGGCCAACGTCCTGACTTTC.

The chain recombines TRBV2 with TRBJ2-5; weak D call: TRBD2 (6 bases). Trimming stripped 7 bases from V and 2 bases from J, with 14 bases between. The length of the CDR3 is 14 residues. CDR1 and CDR2 from the germline V gene are SNHLY and FYNNEI. The CDR3 bases are TGTGCCAGCACTCGCGGGGTGGGGCAAGAGACCCAGTACTTC. Translation gives CASTRGVGQETQYF.

The rearrangement links TRBV18 to TRBJ1-3; no definite D call. V gave up 3 bases and J gave up 0 bases, with 12 bases separating them. This CDR3 spans 16 amino acids. CDR1 is KGHSH, CDR2 LQKENI, per germline. Written as DNA, the CDR3 is TGTGCCAGCTCACCGGCGGTGGGCAACTCTGGAAACACCATATATTTT. This gives the protein CASSPAVGNSGNTIYF.

The rearrangement joins TRBV5-1 to TRBJ2-2; TRBD1 is a possible D gene (5 bases). The CDR3 length is 16 residues. V gave up 2 bases and J gave up 4 bases, with 15 bases separating them. Per germline, CDR1 SGHRS and CDR2 YFSETQ. For the CDR3, the DNA is TGCGCCAGCAGCTTACGCTGGCAGGGTCTCACCGGGGAGCTGTTTTTT. Protein: CASSLRWQGLTGELFF.

The chain carries TRBV27 and TRBJ1-2, with TRBD1 as a possible D gene (5 bases). V lost 5 bases and J lost 1, with 8 bases in between. This CDR3 has 13 amino acids. Germline V gene lookup returns CDR1 MNHEY and CDR2 SMNVEV (reference sequence). CDR3 bases: TGTGCCAGCAGTATGACAGTTAACTATGGCTACACCTTC. It specifies CASSMTVNYGYTF.

The chain combines TRBV11-3 with TRBJ2-5; 10 bases line up with TRBD2. The germline V gene encodes CDR1 SGHNT and CDR2 YENEEA. The junction had 8 bases not matched to a gene; V was cut back by 5 bases and J by 5 bases. The CDR3 runs 15 residues. CDR3 sequence: CASSPGLAGVETQYF. CDR3 coding DNA: TGTGCCAGCAGCCCCGGGCTAGCGGGAGTTGAGACCCAGTACTTC.

As DNA, the CDR3 is TGTGCCAGTAGTATGCGTGCGGGCCAGGGCTCCGAGCAGTACTTC. Translated, it gives CASSMRAGQGSEQYF. The J gene is TRBJ2-7, the V gene TRBV19; TRBD1 or TRBD2 may be the D gene (5 bases each). This CDR3 is 15 amino acids long. V shed 3 bases and J shed 6 bases, with 18 bases lying between them. The germline V gene has CDR1 LNHDA and CDR2 SQIVND (reference sequence).

The chain carries TRBV4-1 and TRBJ1-1; D call uncertain. There are 14 residues in the CDR3. Trimming took off 0 bases at V and 6 bases at J, with 11 bases between the two ends. The germline V gene encodes CDR1 MGHRA and CDR2 YSYEKL. As DNA, the CDR3 is TGCGCCAGCAGCCAAGATCGAATTTTGGCTGAAGCTTTCTTT. Translated: CASSQDRILAEAFF.

The V gene is TRBV7-9, the J gene TRBJ2-1, with TRBD2 identical over 16 bases. The CDR3 is 15 residues long. Germline CDR1 reads SEHNR; CDR2 reads FQNEAQ (reference sequence). V shed 7 bases, J shed 9 bases, and the junction held 6 bases outside the gene matches. As DNA, the CDR3 is TGTGCCAGCAACCAGGGACTAGCGGGAGGGGGTGAGCAGTTCTTC. This translates into CASNQGLAGGGEQFF.

This clone showed up many times. The CDR3 loop reads CASRPPGEKSGYTF. CDR3 sequence (DNA): TGTGCCAGCAGACCCCCCGGGGAGAAGAGTGGCTACACCTTC. J is TRBJ1-2 and V is TRBV6-5; D call uncertain. The CDR3 contains 14 residues. Germline values: CDR1 MNHEY, CDR2 SVGAGI. The V gene lost 6 bases and the J gene lost 7 bases, with 18 bases spanning the gap.

A few counts support this clone. This chain links TRBV6-1 with TRBJ1-4; D possibly corresponds to TRBD1 (5 bases). Trimming left V 2 bases short and J 1 base short, with 8 bases between. CDR1 MNHNS and CDR2 SASEGT come from the germline V gene. This CDR3 is built from 15 residues. Here the CDR3 reads CASSENGGTNEKLFF. CDR3 DNA: TGTGCCAGCAGTGAAAATGGGGGAACTAATGAAAAACTGTTTTTT.

The chain joins TRBV28 to TRBJ1-4, with D maybe TRBD1 (6 bases). V was trimmed by 6 bases and J by 4 bases, leaving 12 bases between them. The CDR3 is 14 residues long. Germline CDR1 MDHEN, CDR2 SYDVKM. Here the CDR3 reads CASSSGAFNEKLFF. Here the CDR3 DNA reads TGTGCCAGCAGCTCGGGGGCCTTTAATGAAAAACTGTTTTTT.

The chain joins TRBV7-2 to TRBJ2-4; TRBD2 is a possible D gene (5 bases). This CDR3 contains 13 residues. The V gene's germline CDR1 is SGHTA and CDR2 FQGNSA. The germline V and J ends were trimmed by 1 base and 9 bases, with 10 bases remaining between them. CDR3 DNA: TGTGCCAGCAGCTTAGGAAGTCGGGGCATTCAGTACTTC. Protein sequence: CASSLGSRGIQYF.